The present T cell receptor (beta chain) was sequenced within a study of blood T cells in healthy people across ages. The V gene lost 5 bases and the J gene lost 6 bases, with 19 bases spanning the gap. CDR3 length: 15 residues. Per germline, CDR1 SGHAT and CDR2 FQDESV (reference sequence). This clonotype has just a few counts. Using a J-beta primer mix together with a sample-barcoded 5' primer, a second PCR was run for roughly 6 to 12 cycles. TCRdb fed the 5' RACE reads into MiXCR, producing one record per CDR3 protein. The table has about 1.4 million distinct CDR3 sequences, roughly 64% seen once. This sequence was found in a young man in good health. The sample comprised blood. This chain links TRBV11-1 with TRBJ1-2, with a possible D match to TRBD1 (5 bases). CDR3 sequence: CASSPTGLGDNGYTF. CDR3 nucleotides: TGTGCCAGCAGCCCAACGGGGCTGGGGGATAATGGCTACACCTTC.